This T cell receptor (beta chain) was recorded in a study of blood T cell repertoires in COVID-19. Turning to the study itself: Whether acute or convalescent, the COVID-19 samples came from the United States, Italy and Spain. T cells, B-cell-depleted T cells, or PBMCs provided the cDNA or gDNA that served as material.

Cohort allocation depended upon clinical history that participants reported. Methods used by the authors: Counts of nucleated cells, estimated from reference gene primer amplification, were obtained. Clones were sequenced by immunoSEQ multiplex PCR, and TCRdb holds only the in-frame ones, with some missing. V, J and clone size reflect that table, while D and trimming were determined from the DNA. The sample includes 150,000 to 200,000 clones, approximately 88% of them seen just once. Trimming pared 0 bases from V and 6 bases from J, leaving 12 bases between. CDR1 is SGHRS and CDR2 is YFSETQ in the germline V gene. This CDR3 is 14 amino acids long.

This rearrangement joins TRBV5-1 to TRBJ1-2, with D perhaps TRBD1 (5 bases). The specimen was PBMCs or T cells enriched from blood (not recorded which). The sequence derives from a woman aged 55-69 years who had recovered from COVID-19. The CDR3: CASSLVAGQDGYTF. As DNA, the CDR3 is TGCGCCAGCAGCTTGGTCGCAGGGCAGGATGGCTACACCTTC.